This T cell receptor beta chain was sequenced during a study of shared clonotypes between healthy human individuals. Overall study context: Three CD4 naive, three CD4 memory, two CD8 naive and one CD8 memory plate were used per donor. Study-level points and caveats: With few donors, the genetic and exposure-history diversity represented was limited.

How the authors handled the data: ImmunoSEQ gave junction-only sequences without quality scores, so filtering differed. Clones were sequenced by immunoSEQ multiplex PCR, and TCRdb holds only the in-frame ones, with some missing. That table supplies the V and J calls and clone size; D and trimming were determined from the DNA. The sample lists millions of clones, approximately 95% occurring once. This CDR3 comprises 10 residues. Deletions cut 6 bases from V and 5 bases from J, with 2 bases between. Germline values: CDR1 MDHEN, CDR2 SYDVKM. About this clone: The antigen remains unidentified.

This clonotype was obtained from a man between 18 and 35 years old in good health. Some clones in this sample may be carry-over from other donors' samples. The sequenced sample consisted of naive CD4+ T cells from PBMCs. Subset specified: CD45RA+ positively selected. The V and J genes are TRBV28 and TRBJ1-3; D remains ambiguous. CDR3 region: CASSRNTIYF. The CDR3 coding sequence is TGTGCCAGCAGCCGAAACACCATATATTTT.